A single sample gave rise to the 18 T cell receptor beta chains below, sequenced in a study of T cell repertoires in cytomegalovirus infection. TCRdb re-derived calls from the reads in MiXCR, one entry per CDR3 protein. The data show some 150,000 distinct CDR3 sequences, about 6% seen once. Sequencing was done on a sample of PBMCs. The receptors stem from a human donor in good health (CMV status not recorded). Some clones in this sample may be carry-over from other donors' samples.

This chain joins TRBV11-2 and TRBJ2-7, with D unresolved. This CDR3 comprises 16 residues. Looked up from germline, CDR1 is SGHAT and CDR2 is FQNNGV. Trimming pared 1 base from V and 5 bases from J, leaving 18 bases between. CDR3 region: CASSLVQRSLVHEQYF. The CDR3 DNA sequence: TGTGCCAGCAGCTTAGTACAGCGTTCTCTCGTCCACGAGCAGTACTTC.

This clonotype was observed many times. The chain has TRBV6-5 and TRBJ2-5, with 10 bases matching TRBD2. Germline CDR1 MNHEY, CDR2 SVGAGI. V trimming: 2 bases; J trimming: 5 bases; junction bases outside the gene matches: 8. This CDR3 contains 16 residues. The CDR3 spells CASSYRSGGPWETQYF. The CDR3 region has the DNA TGTGCCAGCAGTTACCGTAGCGGGGGGCCGTGGGAGACCCAGTACTTC.

This clonotype was recorded at least ten times. The chain is built from TRBV28 and TRBJ1-5; the D gene is possibly TRBD1 (5 bases). CDR1 MDHEN and CDR2 SYDVKM come from the germline V gene. This CDR3 is 15 amino acids long. The V end lost 2 bases, the J end lost 2 bases, and 10 bases lay between the germline ends. The CDR3 protein is CASSLGGYGNQPQHF. In DNA, the CDR3 is TGTGCCAGCAGTTTAGGGGGTTATGGCAATCAGCCCCAGCATTTT.

This clonotype was seen many times. The chain employs TRBV20-1 and TRBJ2-2, with D perhaps matching TRBD1 or TRBD2 (5 bases each). The V gene's germline CDR1 is DFQATT and CDR2 SNEGSKA (reference sequence). Trimming removed 3 bases from V and 6 bases from J, with 17 bases in between. The length of the CDR3 is 15 residues. CDR3 residues: CSARQGPLGSGELFF. In DNA form, the CDR3 reads TGCAGTGCTAGGCAGGGACCCCTCGGGTCCGGGGAGCTGTTTTTT.

There are many counts of this clonotype. The J gene is TRBJ1-5, the V gene TRBV20-1; no clear D. Trimming stripped 4 bases from V and 5 bases from J, with 9 bases between. The length of the CDR3 is 12 residues. CDR1 and CDR2 from the germline V gene are DFQATT and SNEGSKA (reference sequence). CDR3 nucleotides: TGCAGTGCTACCTATCCCGATCAGCCCCAGCATTTT. It is translated as CSATYPDQPQHF.

This clonotype was seen repeatedly, ten times or more. The rearrangement joins TRBV11-1 to TRBJ1-2; D is perhaps TRBD1 (5 bases). CDR3 size: 17 residues. Looked up from germline, CDR1 is SGHAT and CDR2 is FQDESV (reference sequence). The germline V and J ends were trimmed by 1 base and 2 bases, with 17 bases remaining between them. CDR3 nucleotide sequence: TGTGCCAGCAGCTTAGGAGGAGGATCGGGGCTCAACTATGGCTACACCTTC. This encodes CASSLGGGSGLNYGYTF.

This clonotype has ten or more counts. The chain combines TRBV5-1 with TRBJ1-2; 7 positions match TRBD1. Germline-derived CDR1 and CDR2 are SGHRS and YFSETQ. With 1 base clipped from V and 8 bases from J, the junction kept 5 bases outside the gene matches. This CDR3 region has 13 residues. This CDR3 is CASSLTGEVGYTF. The CDR3 nucleotides read TGCGCCAGCAGCTTGACAGGGGAGGTCGGCTACACCTTC.

This clonotype was recorded at least ten times. The chain employs TRBV7-9 and TRBJ1-2; 9 nucleotides match TRBD1. From germline, CDR1 is SEHNR and CDR2 FQNEAQ (reference sequence). Unmatched junction bases numbered 2, after V lost 1 base and J lost 2 bases. This CDR3 has 15 amino acids. This chain's CDR3 is CASSLGGQGNYGYTF. CDR3 DNA sequence: TGTGCCAGCAGCTTAGGCGGACAGGGGAACTATGGCTACACCTTC.

The sample holds many counts of this clonotype. The chain uses TRBV19 and TRBJ1-6; no clear D. CDR3 length: 13 residues. Between the trimmed V and J ends, which lost 3 bases and 4 bases, there was a span of 4 bases. The V gene's germline CDR1 is LNHDA and CDR2 SQIVND (reference sequence). The CDR3 loop is CASSIRYNSPLHF. CDR3 nucleotides: TGTGCCAGTAGTATTCGATATAATTCACCCCTCCACTTT.

J is TRBJ2-7 and V is TRBV29-1; D is perhaps TRBD1 (5 bases). There are 15 residues in the CDR3. Trimming shortened V by 2 bases and J by 2 bases, and 16 bases separated the two germline ends. From germline, CDR1 is SQVTM and CDR2 ANQGSEA. The CDR3 is CSVESPGWSPYEQYF. The CDR3, as DNA: TGCAGCGTTGAAAGTCCAGGGTGGTCACCCTACGAGCAGTACTTC.

This clonotype occurred a few times. V gene TRBV29-1 combines with J gene TRBJ2-5; the match to TRBD2 covers 7 bases. CDR1 and CDR2 from the germline V gene are SQVTM and ANQGSEA. V was pared by 5 bases and J by 0 bases, with 9 bases of the junction left unmatched. This CDR3 is built from 15 residues. The CDR3 DNA sequence: TGCAGCGTTTCCCCGGGGAGGGGCAACCAAGAGACCCAGTACTTC. Translated: CSVSPGRGNQETQYF.

The chain has TRBV28 and TRBJ2-7; TRBD1 aligns across 10 bases. The J segment lost 2 bases and the V segment lost 1 base, leaving 8 bases of the junction unmatched. CDR3 size: 17 residues. CDR1 and CDR2 from the germline V gene are MDHEN and SYDVKM. The DNA for the CDR3 is TGTGCCAGCAGTTTATTTCATGGGGACAGGGGCCCCTACGAGCAGTACTTC. Protein: CASSLFHGDRGPYEQYF. The full variable domain, completed using reference TRBV28 and TRBJ2-7, is DVKVTQSSRYLVKRTGEKVFLECVQDMDHENMFWYRQDPGLGLRLIYFSYDVKMKEKGDIPEGYSVSREKKERFSLILESASTNQTSMYLCASSLFHGDRGPYEQYFGPGTRLTVT.

This clonotype was recorded at least ten times. The chain has TRBV29-1 and TRBJ2-5; D uncertain. The CDR3 has 13 amino acids. V lost 7 bases and J 5 bases, leaving 17 bases between the germline ends. In germline, CDR1 is SQVTM, CDR2 ANQGSEA. The CDR3 DNA is TGCAGCGCCCACTCACGGTTCGAGGAGACCCAGTACTTC. It specifies CSAHSRFEETQYF. Drawing the rest from reference TRBV29-1 and TRBJ2-5, the complete variable domain is SAVISQKPSRDICQRGTSLTIQCQVDSQVTMMFWYRQQPGQSLTLIATANQGSEATYESGFVIDKFPISRPNLTFSTLTVSNMSPEDSSIYLCSAHSRFEETQYFGPGTRLLVL.

This clonotype was counted at least ten times. V gene TRBV5-1 combines with J gene TRBJ2-3; D gene uncertain. The V end lost 5 bases, the J end lost 4 bases, and 14 bases lay between the germline ends. The germline V gene encodes CDR1 SGHRS and CDR2 YFSETQ. The CDR3 has 14 amino acids. The CDR3 DNA reads TGCGCCAGCAGTTCCGCCGTTGGTTCAGATACGCAGTATTTT. It yields the protein CASSSAVGSDTQYF.

In its sample, this clonotype was seen a few times. This chain connects TRBV27 to TRBJ1-1; no firm D call. Trimming took off 5 bases at V and 0 bases at J, with 13 bases between the two ends. Germline CDR1 reads MNHEY; CDR2 reads SMNVEV (reference sequence). The CDR3 extends over 15 amino acids. The CDR3 coding sequence is TGTGCCAGCAGTGAGTGGGCCAGATTGAACACTGAAGCTTTCTTT. Protein: CASSEWARLNTEAFF.

This clonotype came up many times. The V and J genes are TRBV7-9 and TRBJ2-7; TRBD1 or TRBD2 may be the D gene (5 bases each). The CDR3 runs to 13 residues. Trimming stripped 4 bases from V and 3 bases from J, with 10 bases between. Germline V gene data show CDR1 as SEHNR and CDR2 as FQNEAQ (reference sequence). CDR3 region: CASSSGAYYEQYF. DNA of the CDR3: TGTGCCAGCAGCTCCGGGGCTTACTACGAGCAGTACTTC.

In its sample, this clonotype was seen a few times. The chain uses TRBV7-9 and TRBJ2-4; D remains unclear. V lost 1 base, J lost 13 bases, and 11 bases lay in between. The germline CDR1 and CDR2 sequences are SEHNR and FQNEAQ (reference sequence). This CDR3 comprises 12 residues. This CDR3 is CASSLGVKQQYF. CDR3 bases: TGTGCCAGCAGCTTAGGGGTGAAACAACAGTACTTC.

This clonotype was found a few times. The chain joins TRBV27 to TRBJ1-5; D not resolved. Trimming left V 4 bases short and J 2 bases short, with 9 bases between. Germline V lookup: CDR1 MNHEY, CDR2 SMNVEV (reference sequence). The CDR3 spans 14 residues. Here the CDR3 reads CASSWGRGNQPQHF. In nucleotides, the CDR3 is TGTGCCAGCAGTTGGGGTAGAGGCAATCAGCCCCAGCATTTT.